Listed below are T cell receptor beta chains from one sample, sequenced in a study of blood T cells in healthy people across ages. TCRdb analysed the 5' RACE reads with MiXCR anew, one entry per CDR3 protein. The sample carries around 1,800,000 distinct CDR3 sequences, roughly 43% recorded once. What was sequenced was blood. The receptors originated from a human donor in good health. CDR3s include the opening cysteine and the closing phenylalanine or tryptophan. A D gene is named only where the DNA matches it firmly. Clone size is stated in some rows and not others, as once, few, many or a class when expanded.

v_call	d_call	clone_size	j_call	cdr3_nt	cdr3_aa
TRBV21-1	NA	few	TRBJ1-1	TGTGCCAGCAGCACACCCCGGGGTTGGAACACTGAAGCTTTCTTT	CASSTPRGWNTEAFF
TRBV4-3	NA	NA	TRBJ2-3	TGCGCCAGCACCCAGAAAGGGCGGGGTCATACGCAGTATTTT	CASTQKGRGHTQYF
TRBV10-3	NA	few	TRBJ1-4	TGTGCCACCCGCTTTGGGACAACTGAAAAACTGTTTTTT	CATRFGTTEKLFF
TRBV10-3	NA	few	TRBJ2-3	TGTGCCATCAGTCCAGCCGGGTTTGGCACAGATACGCAGTATTTT	CAISPAGFGTDTQYF
TRBV29-1	TRBD1	NA	TRBJ1-5	TGCAGCGTCCGAGACAGGGCGGGACAGCCCCAGCATTTT	CSVRDRAGQPQHF
TRBV12-3/TRBV12-4	TRBD1	NA	TRBJ1-2	TGTGCCAGCAGTAACTCCCCCGGGACAGGATATGGCTACACCTTC	CASSNSPGTGYGYTF
TRBV29-1	TRBD2	few	TRBJ2-1	TGCAGCGTGGCTAGCGGGGGGGCCGGCAATGAGCAGTTCTTC	CSVASGGAGNEQFF
TRBV6-2/TRBV6-3	NA	NA	TRBJ2-1	TGTGCCAGCAGCCTGAGTGCGACGGCTTACAATGAGCAGTTCTTC	CASSLSATAYNEQFF
TRBV12-3/TRBV12-4	NA	few	TRBJ1-5	TGTGCCAGCAGTCCGGCAGGGAGATCGGATCAGCCCCAGCATTTT	CASSPAGRSDQPQHF
TRBV11-3	NA	few	TRBJ2-1	TGTGCCAGCAGCGTCTGGGGGAACTACAATGAGCAGTTCTTC	CASSVWGNYNEQFF
TRBV6-2/TRBV6-3	TRBD2	NA	TRBJ2-7	TGTGCCAGCAGTTACGGGGACTATGATTCCTACGAGCAGTACTTC	CASSYGDYDSYEQYF
TRBV28	TRBD1	once	TRBJ2-7	TGTGCCAGCAGTTTGACGGGACAGGCCCAGCGGGCATCGGCCTACGAGCAGTACTTC	CASSLTGQAQRASAYEQYF
TRBV7-9	NA	many	TRBJ2-5	TGTGCCAGCAGTTGGACGGGTGAGACCCAGTACTTC	CASSWTGETQYF
TRBV6-6	NA	NA	TRBJ1-6	TGTGCCAGCAGTTACATCGGGGGGTCCAATTCACCCCTCCACTTT	CASSYIGGSNSPLHF
TRBV7-7	TRBD1	few	TRBJ2-3	TGTGCCAGCAGCTTCCGACCGGGACAGGTATTAGATACGCAGTATTTT	CASSFRPGQVLDTQYF
TRBV7-9	NA	NA	TRBJ1-2	TGTGCCAGCAGCACCGGACACGGACCCCTCGATGGCTACACCTTC	CASSTGHGPLDGYTF
TRBV4-3	NA	NA	TRBJ2-3	TGCGCCAGCAGCCAAGAGTTATGGGGGAGCGCAGATACGCAGTATTTT	CASSQELWGSADTQYF
TRBV7-2	NA	few	TRBJ1-2	TGTGCCAGCAGCTTAGTAGGAGAGAGTGTGTATGGCTACACCTTC	CASSLVGESVYGYTF
TRBV20-1	NA	NA	TRBJ2-3	TGCAGTGCTAGAGATGTTGAGAGCGTTACTAGCACAGATACGCAGTATTTT	CSARDVESVTSTDTQYF
TRBV4-3	NA	NA	TRBJ2-3	TGCGCCAGCGCCCGAACATGGGCTAGCACAGATACGCAGTATTTT	CASARTWASTDTQYF
TRBV7-2	TRBD1	many	TRBJ1-5	TGTGCCAGCAGCTACCTGGACAGGGAGTATCAGCCCCAGCATTTT	CASSYLDREYQPQHF
TRBV5-6	NA	few	TRBJ2-7	TGTGCCAGCAGCTCGATAGAGGGCCTCCACTCCTACGAGCAGTACTTC	CASSSIEGLHSYEQYF
TRBV5-1	TRBD1	NA	TRBJ1-4	TGCGCCAGCAGCCACGGGACAGGGGGGACTGTTGCAACTAATGAAAAACTGTTTTTT	CASSHGTGGTVATNEKLFF
TRBV4-1	NA	NA	TRBJ1-4	TGCGCCAGCAGCACGATTGGTGGGAATGAAAAACTGTTTTTT	CASSTIGGNEKLFF
TRBV30	NA	NA	TRBJ1-1	TGTGCCTGGAGTGTACCGAACACTGAAGCTTTCTTT	CAWSVPNTEAFF
TRBV27	NA	NA	TRBJ2-7	TGTGCCAGCAGTCCCTCCACCGGAGTACTTAACTACGAGCAGTACTTC	CASSPSTGVLNYEQYF
TRBV7-2	NA	NA	TRBJ1-1	TGTGCCAGCAGATACGGGACGGAAACTGAAGCTTTCTTT	CASRYGTETEAFF
TRBV4-3	NA	many	TRBJ2-3	TGCGCCAGCAGCCAAGGTGGGGGCGAAGATACGCAGTATTTT	CASSQGGGEDTQYF
TRBV2	NA	few	TRBJ2-7	TGTGCCAGCAGGGAGGGTGTGTCCTACGAGCAGTACTTC	CASREGVSYEQYF